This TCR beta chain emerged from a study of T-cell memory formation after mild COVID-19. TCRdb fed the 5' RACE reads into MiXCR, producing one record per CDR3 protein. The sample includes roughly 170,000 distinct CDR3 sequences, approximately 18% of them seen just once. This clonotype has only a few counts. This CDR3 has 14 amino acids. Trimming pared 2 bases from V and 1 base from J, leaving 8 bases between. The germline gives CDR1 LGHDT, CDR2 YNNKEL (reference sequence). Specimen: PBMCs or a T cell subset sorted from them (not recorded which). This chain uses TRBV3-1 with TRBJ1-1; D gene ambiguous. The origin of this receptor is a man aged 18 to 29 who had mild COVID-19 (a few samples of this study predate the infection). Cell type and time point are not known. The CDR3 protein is CASSQMGSNTEAFF. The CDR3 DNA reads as TGTGCCAGCAGCCAAATGGGTTCGAACACTGAAGCTTTCTTT. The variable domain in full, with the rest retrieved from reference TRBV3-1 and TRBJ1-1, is DTAVSQTPKYLVTQMGNDKSIKCEQNLGHDTMYWYKQDSKKFLKIMFSYNNKELIINETVPNRFSPKSPDKAHLNLHINSLELGDSAVYFCASSQMGSNTEAFFGQGTRLTVV.